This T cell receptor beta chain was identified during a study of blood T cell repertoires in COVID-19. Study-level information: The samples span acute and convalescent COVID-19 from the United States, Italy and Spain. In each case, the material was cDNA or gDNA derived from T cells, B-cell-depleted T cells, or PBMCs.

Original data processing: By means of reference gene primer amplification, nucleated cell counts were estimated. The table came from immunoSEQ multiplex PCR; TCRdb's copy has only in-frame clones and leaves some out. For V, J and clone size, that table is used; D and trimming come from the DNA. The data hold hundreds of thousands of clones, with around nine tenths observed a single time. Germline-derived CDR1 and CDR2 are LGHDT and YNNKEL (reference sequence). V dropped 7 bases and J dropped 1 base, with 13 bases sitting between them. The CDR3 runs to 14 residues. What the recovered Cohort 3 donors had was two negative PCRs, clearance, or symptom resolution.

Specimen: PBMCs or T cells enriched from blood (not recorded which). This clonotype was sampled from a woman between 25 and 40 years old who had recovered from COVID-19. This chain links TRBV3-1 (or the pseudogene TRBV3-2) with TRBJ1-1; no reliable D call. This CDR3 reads CASTPLSRNTEAFF. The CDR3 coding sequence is TGTGCCAGCACACCCCTTTCCAGGAACACTGAAGCTTTCTTT.